Following are 7 T cell receptor beta chains from one sample sequenced in a study of cytomegalovirus exposure and HLA in healthy donors. PCR employed 60 Vbeta and 13 Jbeta primers. Sequencing was performed with immunoSEQ multiplex PCR; in TCRdb, only in-frame clones are kept and a portion is missing. Of 75,000 to 90,000 clones detected, about 80% appear once; the ten largest clones hold approximately 3.2%. The specimen was PBMCs. Every receptor here comes from a man aged 45 to 65 in good health and CMV-seronegative.

This chain connects TRBV5-4 to TRBJ1-1; the D is unclear. Germline V lookup: CDR1 SGHNT, CDR2 YYREEE (reference sequence). Trimming shortened V by 4 bases and J by 3 bases, and 13 bases separated the two germline ends. CDR3 size: 14 residues. The CDR3: CASSREGAHTEAFF. The CDR3 coding sequence is TGTGCCAGCAGCCGAGAGGGAGCCCACACTGAAGCTTTCTTT.

The sample holds a few counts of this clone. This chain connects TRBV5-1 to TRBJ1-1, with a weak D call TRBD1 (5 bases). Germline loops: CDR1 SGHRS, CDR2 YFSETQ. V lost 2 bases and J 2 bases, leaving 13 bases between the germline ends. The CDR3 extends over 15 amino acids. CDR3 coding DNA: TGCGCCAGCAGCTTTCAGGGTGGATCCAACACTGAAGCTTTCTTT. Encoded protein: CASSFQGGSNTEAFF.

This chain joins TRBV29-1 and TRBJ2-7, with TRBD1 identical over 12 bases. Germline trimming cut 3 bases from V and 7 bases from J; bases unmatched to any gene: 4. The CDR3 has 13 residues. CDR1 is SQVTM and CDR2 is ANQGSEA in the germline V gene. The DNA for the CDR3 is TGCAGCGTTGAGGGACAGGGGGCATGGGAGCAGTACTTC. Amino acids: CSVEGQGAWEQYF.

Within the sample, this clone is large. Other DNA sequences in this specimen translate into the identical CDR3. J is TRBJ1-1 and V is TRBV4-3; 8 positions match TRBD1. The CDR3 length is 14 residues. J lost 6 bases, V lost 4 bases, and 7 bases had no gene match. The germline gives CDR1 LGHNA, CDR2 YSLEER. The CDR3 region has the DNA TGCGCCAGCAGCCCGGGACAGGAAAAAGCTGAAGCTTTCTTT. Translating gives CASSPGQEKAEAFF.

For the CDR3, the DNA is TGTGCCAGCAGCCAAGGTGTGGAATATGGGGGCGGCTACACCTTC. As protein: CASSQGVEYGGGYTF. V is TRBV4-2 and J is TRBJ1-2; TRBD1 might be the D (6 bases). There are 15 residues in the CDR3. Germline V gene sequence: CDR1 LGHNA, CDR2 YNFKEQ. Trimming cost V 1 base and J 8 bases, with 17 bases left between them.

The chain has TRBV29-1 and TRBJ2-3; tentative D call: TRBD1 (6 bases). From germline, CDR1 is SQVTM and CDR2 ANQGSEA. This CDR3 region has 13 residues. Trimming took off 6 bases at V and 0 bases at J, with 10 bases between the two ends. In DNA form, the CDR3 reads TGCAGCGTGAAGGGGGTTAGCACAGATACGCAGTATTTT. Encoded protein: CSVKGVSTDTQYF.

The chain carries TRBV5-4 and TRBJ1-2, with 9 bases aligning to TRBD1. Germline CDR1 and CDR2: SGHNT and YYREEE (reference sequence). The length of the CDR3 is 12 residues. After removal of 4 bases from V and 8 bases from J, the junction contained 3 bases not matched to a gene. In nucleotides, the CDR3 is TGTGCCAGCAGCCCGGACAGGGGAGGCTACACCTTC. It is translated as CASSPDRGGYTF.